Below are 9 T cell receptor beta chains sequenced from a single sample in a study of blood T cells in healthy people across ages. It was with a sample-barcoded 5' primer and a J-beta primer mix that a second PCR of roughly 6 to 11 cycles was run. TCRdb used MiXCR to reprocess the 5' RACE reads, holding one entry per CDR3 protein. Among roughly 730,000 distinct CDR3 sequences, roughly 50% were seen once, and the ten largest hold around 24%. Specimen: blood. The receptors were sampled from a man aged 40-50 years in good health.

The chain links TRBV5-1 to TRBJ2-2; TRBD1 agrees at 8 bases. Trimming took 3 bases from V and 2 from J; bases not matched to a gene: 3. The CDR3 is made up of 15 amino acids. Germline CDR1 reads SGHRS; CDR2 reads YFSETQ. The CDR3 reads CASSSGTGNTGELFF. The CDR3 DNA reads TGCGCCAGCAGCTCAGGGACAGGAAACACCGGGGAGCTGTTTTTT. Full variable domain (remainder filled in from reference TRBV5-1 and TRBJ2-2): KAGVTQTPRYLIKTRGQQVTLSCSPISGHRSVSWYQQTPGQGLQFLFEYFSETQRNKGNFPGRFSGRQFSNSRSEMNVSTLELGDSALYLCASSSGTGNTGELFFGEGSRLTVL.

This clonotype was seen a handful of times. The chain employs TRBV6-5 and TRBJ2-5; 11 bases are a match to TRBD1. The germline V gene encodes CDR1 MNHEY and CDR2 SVGAGI. CDR3 size: 15 residues. The ends lost 6 bases at V and 5 bases at J; junction bases unmatched: 8. CDR3 nucleotides: TGTGCCAGCAGCGGGACAGGGGGTCGGGGGGAGACCCAGTACTTC. Its translation: CASSGTGGRGETQYF.

J is TRBJ1-2 and V is TRBV6-5; 10 nucleotides align to TRBD1. Germline values: CDR1 MNHEY, CDR2 SVGAGI. The CDR3 has 17 residues. V lost 6 bases, J lost 6 bases, and 16 bases stayed unmatched. The CDR3 spells CASSYRPWTGGGDGYTF. The CDR3 DNA follows: TGTGCCAGCAGCTACAGACCCTGGACAGGGGGGGGCGATGGCTACACCTTC.

This clonotype was detected a few times. This sequence joins TRBV10-3 and TRBJ2-3; 11 nucleotides align to TRBD1. The CDR3 is made up of 19 amino acids. Trimming cost V 2 bases and J 3 bases; bases outside gene matches: 13. Looked up from germline, CDR1 is ENHRY and CDR2 is SYGVKD. The CDR3: CAISERDLDGTGGTDTQYF. The CDR3 DNA follows: TGTGCCATCAGTGAGCGCGATTTGGACGGGACAGGGGGTACAGATACGCAGTATTTT.

The rearrangement joins TRBV4-1 to TRBJ2-5; a weak D match, TRBD2 (5 bases). Trimming took off 4 bases at V and 11 bases at J, with 20 bases between the two ends. CDR1 is MGHRA, CDR2 YSYEKL, per germline. The CDR3 has 14 amino acids. The CDR3 nucleotides are TGCGCCAGCAGCCCCCCAGGTAGCGTTGATGAGCAGTACTTC. This encodes CASSPPGSVDEQYF.

This clonotype turned up a few times. This chain links TRBV5-1 with TRBJ2-5; D unresolved. This CDR3 is 14 amino acids long. Germline values: CDR1 SGHRS, CDR2 YFSETQ. Trimming stripped 0 bases from V and 1 base from J, with 7 bases between. The CDR3 coding sequence is TGCGCCAGCAGCTTGGAGGCAACCCAAGAGACCCAGTACTTC. It codes for CASSLEATQETQYF. Drawing the rest from reference TRBV5-1 and TRBJ2-5, the complete variable domain is KAGVTQTPRYLIKTRGQQVTLSCSPISGHRSVSWYQQTPGQGLQFLFEYFSETQRNKGNFPGRFSGRQFSNSRSEMNVSTLELGDSALYLCASSLEATQETQYFGPGTRLLVL.

A few counts support this clonotype. This chain links TRBV29-1 with TRBJ1-2; D possibly corresponds to TRBD1 (6 bases). The germline V gene encodes CDR1 SQVTM and CDR2 ANQGSEA. V was cut by 7 bases and J by 2 bases, with 17 bases left in between. The CDR3 is made up of 14 amino acids. The CDR3 coding sequence is TGCAGCGACAAAACGGCAGGGGCGAACTATGGCTACACCTTC. It is translated as CSDKTAGANYGYTF.

The gene calls are TRBV11-1 and TRBJ2-5, with a weak D call TRBD2 (5 bases). The CDR3 spans 15 residues. V was cut by 5 bases and J by 4 bases, with 17 bases left in between. From germline, CDR1 is SGHAT and CDR2 FQDESV (reference sequence). CDR3 nucleotide sequence: TGTGCCAGCAGCCCGAGAGGGCAGACAAGAGAGACCCAGTACTTC. It encodes CASSPRGQTRETQYF.

In this sample, this clonotype turned up many times. V usage is TRBV27 and J usage is TRBJ2-1; D remains ambiguous. V lost 2 bases and J lost 9, with 5 bases in between. This CDR3 region has 11 residues. Germline V gene sequence: CDR1 MNHEY, CDR2 SMNVEV (reference sequence). The CDR3 region has the DNA TGTGCCAGCAGTTTAGGTAGTGAGCAGTTCTTC. Its protein product is CASSLGSEQFF.